The following is a T cell receptor beta chain sequence with its context. This clone was seen just once. Its antigen is currently not known. No much larger clone exists at a distance of one base, and base qualities are not known. Using the deep immunoSEQ assay, TCR CDR3 regions were amplified from genomic DNA by multiplex PCR. Extracted genomic DNA from each cell subset was spread evenly across all wells of several immunoSEQ 96-well plates, with each plate serving as a replicate. Each replicate PCR for sorted subsets received 150 to 250 ng genomic DNA, equal to roughly 30,000 T cell genomes. The purified libraries were quantified using a Qubit 3.0 fluorometer, sized with a Bioanalyzer 2100, and then quantified again using the KAPA Library Quantification kit. Each immunoSEQ 96-well plate was sequenced on its own single-read 150-cycle Illumina NextSeq 550 flow cell. On the authors' methods: The immunoSEQ output contained only junctional sequences without quality scores, so filtering could not match that applied to full-length reads. Sequences were annotated with PyIR, a Python wrapper for IgBLAST v1.9, and V/J genes and CDR3 were assigned using IMGT germline references. Reads were filtered out if the reads had weak V/J assignments (E-value above 1e-6), no CDR3, stop codons, out-of-frame junctions, or ambiguous translated residues. V3J clonotypes were defined by identical inferred V gene, J gene, and CDR3 amino acid sequence. Percentage overlap between repertoires was computed as shared unique clonotypes divided by the size of the smaller repertoire. Three approaches were used to assess repertoire richness: RTK rarefaction, the Chao1 estimator, and Recon v2.1 estimates of unobserved clonotypes. For all TCRbeta clonotypes obtained by the gDNA method from a handful of donors, generation probabilities were computed with OLGA. What TCRdb holds here is the immuneACCESS table cut down to in-frame rearrangements. Part of the clones is not present; checked against another copy, under half of the missing clones reflect an unresolved V gene, and the others are unexplained. Clone size and V and J calls were adopted from that table, with D and trimming inferred from the DNA. Recorded for this sample are around 2.1 million clones; more than 85% of them occurred a single time. The top ten clones comprise about 1.8% of the sample.

This entry is derived from a study of shared clonotypes between healthy human individuals (dated by TCRdb to about 2020). The study in broad terms: The cohort comprised two women and a few men aged 18 to 49 years. To increase sequencing depth and limit assay-specific biases, different laboratories used diverse techniques to prepare libraries and sequence TCR repertoires. Leukapheresis yielded between about 0.85 and 10 billion PBMCs per donor. For each donor, CD4 naive and CD4 memory were each given three plates, CD8 naive was given two plates, and CD8 memory was given one plate. Blood TCR repertoires of about five healthy adults were deeply sequenced to estimate repertoire size and the extent of clonotype sharing between individuals. Broader findings and caveats from the paper: Even with the large sequencing depth, rarefaction of the sorted-subset datasets indicated that sequencing was incomplete. Higher generation probabilities were observed for clonotypes shared by all four sorted-subset donors than for non-shared clonotypes. Sampling was restricted to blood, and TCR repertoires in tissues likely differ from the TCR repertoires found in blood. Pairwise subsampling indicated that sequencing depth was expected to affect the degree of clonotype sharing among donors. Naive subsets generally had larger estimated clonotype richness than memory subsets did. Because the study included a small number of donors, the genetic and exposure-history diversity represented was limited. Across a handful of donors, approximately 4.9% of naive CD4, over 3% of naive CD8, under 2.5% of memory CD4, and under 0.45% of memory CD8 clonotypes were shared.

The CDR1 and CDR2 encoded by the germline V gene are SGDLS and YYNGEE. Deletion took 4 bases off V and 8 bases off J, with a span of 20 bases between the germline ends. From the cysteine up to the phenylalanine, the CDR3 has a length of 15 residues. The read is trimmed to its CDR3 DNA, 45 bases read in frame from base 1. CD8 naive samples consisted of CD45RO-negative cells that were positively selected for CCR7, yielding a CD45RA+CCR7+ population without TemRA cells. Healthy HIV-negative adults with no recently reported acute infections or vaccinations were included as donors. Every donor was a Caucasian adult residing in Nashville, Tennessee, USA. Blood was obtained by leukapheresis, after which PBMCs were separated by Ficoll-Histopaque density gradient centrifugation and cryopreserved in liquid nitrogen vapor phase. Analytical flow cytometry was used to check the purity and quantity of each magnetically sorted T cell population. Genomic DNA was isolated from every sorted fraction and measured by UV absorbance on a Nanodrop 2000c.

The rearranged chain carries TRBV9 and TRBJ2-3, with TRBD2 perhaps the D gene, on 5 matching bases. The receptor's source is a man between 18 and 29 years old in good health. Some clones in this sample may be carry-over from other donors' samples. Sequenced input: naive CD8+ T cells from PBMCs. What the cell subset or site label conveys for this sample: CD45RA+CCR7+. This receptor has the CDR3 CASSPESLLGGTQYF. The bases are TGTGCCAGCAGCCCAGAAAGTTTGCTCGGAGGTACGCAGTATTTT.